Each of the 13 T cell receptor beta chains below was sequenced from the same sample in a study of CD8+ T cells in alopecia areata. RNA extraction was followed by reverse transcription into cDNA, which acted as the sequencing template. Method: immunoSEQ multiplex PCR; TCRdb's copy keeps in-frame clones and lacks some. The profile shows around 140,000 clones, 40% to 65% of them singletons. Source: CD4+ T cells sorted from blood, taken at week 0. Every receptor here comes from a human donor with alopecia areata.

The chain couples TRBV29-1 to TRBJ2-5; 7 bases align to TRBD2. Trimming at V came to 4 bases and at J to 5 bases, leaving 10 bases not matched to a gene. The germline V gene encodes CDR1 SQVTM and CDR2 ANQGSEA. CDR3 length equals 14 residues. CDR3 coding DNA: TGCAGCGTTGTGCGGGAGCCATCTATGGAGACCCAGTACTTC. Translated: CSVVREPSMETQYF.

On this clone itself: The CDR3 end shows no conserved phenylalanine or tryptophan, and so a read error is likely. The rearrangement links TRBV29-1 to TRBJ2-7; D gene unclear. From germline, CDR1 is SQVTM and CDR2 ANQGSEA. Trimming removed 2 bases from V and 3 bases from J, with 8 bases in between. The CDR3 extends over 12 amino acids. In nucleotides, the CDR3 is TGCAGCGTTGAAATAAGAGGCTACGAGCAGTACCTC. This translates into CSVEIRGYEQYL.

The chain carries TRBV30 and TRBJ1-1; TRBD1 matches at 7 bases. The CDR3 has 13 amino acids. Losses at the gene ends were 8 bases for V and 1 base for J; bases not matched to a gene: 7. Looked up from germline, CDR1 is GTSNPN and CDR2 is SVGIG (reference sequence). Here the CDR3 DNA reads TGTGCCGGGATGACAGGGAGGAACACTGAAGCTTTCTTT. Protein product: CAGMTGRNTEAFF.

The V gene is TRBV5-1, the J gene TRBJ2-5; D perhaps matches TRBD2 (5 bases). Germline V gene sequence: CDR1 SGHRS, CDR2 YFSETQ. Between the trimmed V and J ends, which lost 4 bases and 4 bases, there was a span of 5 bases. The CDR3 is 11 residues long. The CDR3 DNA sequence: TGCGCCAGCAGCGAGGGAGAGACCCAGTACTTC. This codes for CASSEGETQYF.

This chain joins TRBV6-1 and TRBJ1-2; D remains ambiguous. Trimming left V 3 bases short and J 0 bases short, with 11 bases between. The length of the CDR3 is 15 residues. In germline, CDR1 is MNHNS, CDR2 SASEGT. CDR3 protein: CASSDWRPTNYGYTF. The CDR3 region has the DNA TGTGCCAGCAGTGACTGGAGACCTACTAACTATGGCTACACCTTC.

V and J are TRBV5-1 and TRBJ2-3; D perhaps matches TRBD2 (5 bases). The CDR3 is 16 amino acids. Trimming removed 0 bases at V and 5 bases at J, with 16 bases between. Looked up from germline, CDR1 is SGHRS and CDR2 is YFSETQ. For the CDR3, the DNA is TGCGCCAGCAGCTTGGTTGAGGGAGAGGGAATAGATACGCAGTATTTT. It is translated as CASSLVEGEGIDTQYF.

The V gene is TRBV20-1, the J gene TRBJ2-7; 7 positions agree with TRBD1. Germline trimming cut 5 bases from V and 7 bases from J; bases unmatched to any gene: 5. Germline values: CDR1 DFQATT, CDR2 SNEGSKA (reference sequence). The CDR3 spans 11 residues. The CDR3 loop reads CSARTGLEQYF. CDR3 in DNA: TGCAGTGCTCGGACAGGATTAGAGCAGTACTTC.

The genes are TRBV5-1 and TRBJ2-5; weak D call: TRBD2 (5 bases). V lost 0 bases, J lost 5 bases, and 14 bases lay in between. Germline lookup yields CDR1 SGHRS and CDR2 YFSETQ. This CDR3 region has 15 residues. CDR3 loop: CASSLDPRSGETQYF. As DNA, the CDR3 is TGCGCCAGCAGCTTGGATCCCAGGTCGGGGGAGACCCAGTACTTC.

The V call is TRBV5-1, the J call TRBJ1-1, with D perhaps TRBD1 (5 bases). The CDR3 sequence is 16 residues long. Between the trimmed V and J ends, which lost 0 bases and 1 base, there was a span of 13 bases. Germline CDR1 and CDR2: SGHRS and YFSETQ. CDR3 nucleotide sequence: TGCGCCAGCAGCTTGGCCCTGGGGGTCGAGAACACTGAAGCTTTCTTT. This codes for CASSLALGVENTEAFF.

The chain is built from TRBV15 and TRBJ2-7; the match to TRBD1 covers 10 bases. Germline V gene data show CDR1 as LNHNV and CDR2 as YYDKDF (reference sequence). There are 15 residues in the CDR3. V shed 3 bases and J 5 bases; nucleotides not matched to a gene: 7. This CDR3 is CATSRGAGTGDEQYF. Here the CDR3 DNA reads TGTGCCACCAGCAGGGGTGCCGGGACAGGGGACGAGCAGTACTTC.

This clone was detected a few times. CDR3 protein: CASSRPGEQYF. DNA of the CDR3: TGCGCCAGCAGCCGGCCGGGCGAGCAGTACTTC. V and J are TRBV5-1 and TRBJ2-7; no clear D gene. Germline CDR1 SGHRS, CDR2 YFSETQ. V lost 4 bases and J 6 bases, leaving 8 bases between the germline ends. This CDR3 is built from 11 residues.

This clone showed up just once. J is TRBJ1-5 and V is TRBV29-1; 7 positions match TRBD1. After removal of 4 bases from V and 4 bases from J, the junction contained 1 base not matched to a gene. Germline CDR1 SQVTM, CDR2 ANQGSEA. The CDR3 has 12 residues. CDR3 protein: CSVGTGNQPQHF. The CDR3 DNA reads TGCAGCGTTGGGACAGGAAATCAGCCCCAGCATTTT.

This clone has just one count. For the CDR3, the DNA is TGTGCCAGCAGATCTTCTACGGATACGCAGTATTTT. It is translated as CASRSSTDTQYF. The chain is built from TRBV6-5 and TRBJ2-3, with unresolved D. V lost 6 bases, J lost 6 bases, and 10 bases lay in between. The germline V gene encodes CDR1 MNHEY and CDR2 SVGAGI. The CDR3 runs to 12 residues.